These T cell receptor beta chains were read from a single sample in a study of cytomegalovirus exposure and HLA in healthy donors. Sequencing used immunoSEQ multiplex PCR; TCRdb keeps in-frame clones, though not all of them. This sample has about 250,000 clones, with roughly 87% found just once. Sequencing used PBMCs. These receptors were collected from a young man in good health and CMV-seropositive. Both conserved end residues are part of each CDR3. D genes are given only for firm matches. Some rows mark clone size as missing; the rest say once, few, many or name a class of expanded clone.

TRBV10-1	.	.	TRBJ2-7	TGCACCAGCAGTGGGGGAATCCAATCCTACGAGCAGTACTTC	CTSSGGIQSYEQYF
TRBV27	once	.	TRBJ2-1	TGTGCCAGCAGTTTAGGGGGGAGCTCCTACAATGAGCAGTTCTTC	CASSLGGSSYNEQFF
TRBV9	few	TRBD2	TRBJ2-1	TGTGCCAGCAGCGCCGGGACTAGCGGTCGGGAGCAGTTCTTC	CASSAGTSGREQFF
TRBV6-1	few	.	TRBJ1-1	TGTGCCAGCAGTGAAGGGCCTTGGACTGAAGCTTTCTTT	CASSEGPWTEAFF
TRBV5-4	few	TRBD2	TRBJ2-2	TGTGCCAGCAGCACAGGGACTAGCGGAGGAAACACCGGGGAGCTGTTTTTT	CASSTGTSGGNTGELFF
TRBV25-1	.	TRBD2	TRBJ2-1	TGTGCCAGCAGTGAACTAGCGGGAGTAGGTAATGAGCAGTTCTTC	CASSELAGVGNEQFF
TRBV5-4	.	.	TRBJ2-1	TGTGCCAGCAGCCCGAGACAGGCCAATGAGCAGTTCTTC	CASSPRQANEQFF
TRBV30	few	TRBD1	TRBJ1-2	TGTGCCTGGATTGAGGCAGGGACAGTCCACTATGGCTACACCTTC	CAWIEAGTVHYGYTF
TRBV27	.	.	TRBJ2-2	TGTGCCAGCAGTTTATATCAATCGGCGTCTTACACCGGGGAGCTGTTTTTT	CASSLYQSASYTGELFF
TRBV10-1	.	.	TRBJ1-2	TGCACGAGGTCAGGGTGGGGGTGCGGCTACACCTTC	CTRSGWGCGYTF
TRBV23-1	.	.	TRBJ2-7	TGCGCCAGCAGAACCAGGGTGGGCGAGCAGTACTTC	CASRTRVGEQYF
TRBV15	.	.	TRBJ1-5	TGTGCCACCAGCAGAGCATTCGCGGGGGACAATCAGCCCCAGCATTTT	CATSRAFAGDNQPQHF
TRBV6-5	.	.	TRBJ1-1	TGTGCCAGCAGATCCGACGGGATGAACACTGAAGCTTTCTTT	CASRSDGMNTEAFF
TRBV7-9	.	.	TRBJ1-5	TGTGCCAGCAGCTTTAGCAATCAGCCCCAGCATTTT	CASSFSNQPQHF
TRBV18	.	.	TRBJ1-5	TGTGCCAGCTCACCGAGGACTGAACTTGGGCCCCAGCATTTT	CASSPRTELGPQHF
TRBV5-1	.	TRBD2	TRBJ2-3	TGCGCCAGCAGCCCCTCCCCGGGAGGGCTGGATACGCAGTATTTT	CASSPSPGGLDTQYF
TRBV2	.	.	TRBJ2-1	TGTGCCAGCAGTGATCTCGGCGGGGAGCTTATCTACAATGAGCAGTTCTTC	CASSDLGGELIYNEQFF
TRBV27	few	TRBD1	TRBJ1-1	TGTGCCAGCAGTTCCCAGGGGGCGGATGAAGCTTTCTTT	CASSSQGADEAFF
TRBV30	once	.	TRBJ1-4	TGTGCCTGGAGTGTAGCCTACGCCGACACTGCTGCTTTT	CAWSVAYADTAAF
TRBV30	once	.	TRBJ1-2	TGTGCCTGGAGTGCGAACAGGGCTCCGTGCTATGGCTACACCTTC	CAWSANRAPCYGYTF
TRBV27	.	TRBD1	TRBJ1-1	TGTGCCAGCAGTCCGACAGGGTGGGGGAACACTGAAGCTTTCTTT	CASSPTGWGNTEAFF
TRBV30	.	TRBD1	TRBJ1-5	TGTGCCTGGAGTCTAAAGACAGGGGATCAGCCCCAGCATTTT	CAWSLKTGDQPQHF
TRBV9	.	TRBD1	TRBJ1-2	TGTGCCAGCAGCGTAGGATCAGGGGGAGTTACCTATGGCTACACCTTC	CASSVGSGGVTYGYTF
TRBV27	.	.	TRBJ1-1	TGTGCCAGCAGTTCGAGGGGGGGCCTGAACACTGAAGCTTTCTTT	CASSSRGGLNTEAFF
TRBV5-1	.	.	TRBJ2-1	TGCGCCAGCAGCTTGGCTAATGGAAATGAGCAGTTCTTC	CASSLANGNEQFF
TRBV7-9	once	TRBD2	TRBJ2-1	TGTGCCAGCAGTCCGGGGGGTAATGAGCAGTTCTTC	CASSPGGNEQFF
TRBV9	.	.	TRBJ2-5	TGTGCCAGCAGCGTAGATAGGGGGTCGGAGACCCAGTACTTC	CASSVDRGSETQYF
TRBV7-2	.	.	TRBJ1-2	TGTGCCAGCAGCTTAGAGTCCACCTATGGCTACACCTTC	CASSLESTYGYTF
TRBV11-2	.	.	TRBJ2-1	TGTGCCAGCAGCTTAGAAGGCAGCTCCTACAATGAGCAGTTCTTC	CASSLEGSSYNEQFF
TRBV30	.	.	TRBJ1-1	TGTGCCTGGAGTCTTCTTGTAGGCCTAGGAGCTTTCTTT	CAWSLLVGLGAFF
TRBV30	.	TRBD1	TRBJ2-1	TGTGCCTGGAGTGTAATGACCGGGACAGGGGGCAATGAGCAGTTCTTC	CAWSVMTGTGGNEQFF
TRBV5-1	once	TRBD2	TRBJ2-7	TGCGCCAGCAGCTTAAGTTCAGCGGGAACGGGCGAGCAGTACTTC	CASSLSSAGTGEQYF
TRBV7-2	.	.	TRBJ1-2	TGTGCCAGCAGCCCAGACGGCCTAGGGGGCTACACCTTC	CASSPDGLGGYTF
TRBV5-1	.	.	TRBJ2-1	TGCGCCAGCAGCCTATTGACAAGCATGGAGCAGTTCTTC	CASSLLTSMEQFF
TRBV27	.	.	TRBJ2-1	TGTGCCAGCAGTTTAATGGGGAGCTCCTACAATGAGCAGTTCTTC	CASSLMGSSYNEQFF
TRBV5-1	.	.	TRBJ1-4	TGCGCCAGCAACGGGGGGGTTGCTAATGAAAAACTGTTTTTT	CASNGGVANEKLFF
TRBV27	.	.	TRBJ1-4	TGTGCCAGCAGTATGCGGACACCAGCAACTAATGAAAAACTGTTTTTT	CASSMRTPATNEKLFF
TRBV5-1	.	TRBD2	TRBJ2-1	TGCGCCAGCAGCTTGGCTCCGGGGGGCAATGAGCAGTTCTTC	CASSLAPGGNEQFF
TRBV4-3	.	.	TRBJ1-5	TGCGCCAGCAGCCAAGGCATGGGGGGGGATCAGCCCCAGCATTTT	CASSQGMGGDQPQHF
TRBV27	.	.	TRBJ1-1	TGTGCCAGCAGCCCTGGGACTGCGAACACTGAAGCTTTCTTT	CASSPGTANTEAFF
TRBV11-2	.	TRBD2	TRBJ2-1	TGTGCCAGCAGCTCCATAGCGGGAGGGCCGATGGAGCAGTTCTTC	CASSSIAGGPMEQFF
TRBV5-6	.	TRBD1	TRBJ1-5	TGTGCCAGCAGCCGGGACAGGGGAATCAATCAGCCCCAGCATTTT	CASSRDRGINQPQHF
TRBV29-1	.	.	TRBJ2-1	TGCAGCGTTGAAAAGGGTTTTTCCTACAATGAGCAGTTCTTC	CSVEKGFSYNEQFF
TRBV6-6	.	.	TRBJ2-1	TGTGCCAGCAGTCCCCGCCTAGGGTCCCCTGAGCAGTTCTTC	CASSPRLGSPEQFF
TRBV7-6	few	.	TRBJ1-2	TGTGCCAGCAGCTCAGCAAACAGGGTATGGGACTATGGCTACACCTTC	CASSSANRVWDYGYTF
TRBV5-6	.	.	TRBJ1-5	TGTGCCAGCAGCTTGGTAGGCCAGCCCCAGCATTTT	CASSLVGQPQHF
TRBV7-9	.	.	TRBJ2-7	TGTGCCAGCAGCCCGTACCCGTCCCAGGGCAAATTCTACGAGCAGTACTTC	CASSPYPSQGKFYEQYF